What follows are 29 T cell receptor beta chains derived from one specimen sequenced in a study of blood T cell repertoires in COVID-19. Profiling relied on immunoSEQ multiplex PCR, and the TCRdb table lists in-frame clones only, not all of them. The sample includes around 470,000 clones, 89% seen only once; the top ten take approximately 0.9%. Sequencing was done on a sample of peripheral blood. These receptors all come from a man aged 18 to 29 with COVID-19, enrolled during active disease.

In this sample, this clone turned up once. The chain uses TRBV6-6 and TRBJ2-2, with a weak D call TRBD2 (5 bases). V was pared by 5 bases and J by 1 base, with 17 bases between. Germline assignment: CDR1 MNHNY and CDR2 SVGAGI (reference sequence). The CDR3 length is 17 residues. The CDR3 region has the DNA TGTGCCAGCAGTCCACCGGGAATCTCATTGAACACCGGGGAGCTGTTTTTT. This encodes CASSPPGISLNTGELFF.

The chain joins TRBV19 to TRBJ2-7, with D tentatively TRBD2 (6 bases). Germline-derived CDR1 and CDR2 are LNHDA and SQIVND (reference sequence). Trimming took 4 bases from V and 0 from J, leaving 13 bases between them. CDR3 length: 15 amino acids. The CDR3 sequence: CASSKVADDSYEQYF. In DNA form, the CDR3 reads TGTGCCAGTAGTAAAGTAGCGGACGACTCCTACGAGCAGTACTTC.

This chain links TRBV6-5 with TRBJ2-1; D possibly corresponds to TRBD2 (6 bases). Germline-derived CDR1 and CDR2 are MNHEY and SVGAGI. The CDR3 runs 11 residues. Trimming removed 6 bases from V and 12 bases from J, with 12 bases in between. The CDR3, as DNA: TGTGCCAGCAGGACAGCGGGTGGGCAGTTCTTC. Its translation is CASRTAGGQFF.

This chain joins TRBV12-5 and TRBJ1-1; 7 bases fit TRBD1. V shed 3 bases and J 6 bases; nucleotides not matched to a gene: 19. Germline CDR1 is LGHNT and CDR2 is FRNRAP. The CDR3 covers 18 residues. CDR3 coding DNA: TGTGCTAGTGGTTTCACTACTTCGCTGGCCAAGGGGGCCCCTGAAGCTTTCTTT. Residues: CASGFTTSLAKGAPEAFF.

The chain couples TRBV19 to TRBJ1-4, with TRBD1 matching over 7 bases. V lost 5 bases to trimming and J lost 0 bases; unmatched junction nucleotides: 9. Germline CDR1 and CDR2: LNHDA and SQIVND (reference sequence). The CDR3 has 17 amino acids. CDR3 sequence (DNA): TGTGCCAGTAGTTCTTCAGGACAGGCGGCAACTAATGAAAAACTGTTTTTT. The encoded protein is CASSSSGQAATNEKLFF.

The chain recombines TRBV28 with TRBJ1-2; TRBD1 agrees at 9 bases. The germline V gene encodes CDR1 MDHEN and CDR2 SYDVKM. Trimming took 1 base from V and 6 from J; bases not matched to a gene: 9. The CDR3 spans 16 residues. Written as DNA, the CDR3 is TGTGCCAGCAGTTTATCGGCGCTAGGGACAGGGAATGGCTACACCTTC. It specifies CASSLSALGTGNGYTF.

The V gene is TRBV27, the J gene TRBJ2-5; 8 nucleotides line up with TRBD2. V dropped 4 bases and J dropped 5; count of bases not matched to a gene: 9. CDR3 length: 15 amino acids. Germline V gene sequence: CDR1 MNHEY, CDR2 SMNVEV (reference sequence). The CDR3 sequence is CASSSSGTSRETQYF. In DNA form, the CDR3 reads TGTGCCAGCAGTTCTTCAGGGACTAGTAGGGAGACCCAGTACTTC.

This rearrangement joins TRBV4-1 to TRBJ2-5, with D hard to call. The CDR3 loop spans 13 amino acids. Germline lookup yields CDR1 MGHRA and CDR2 YSYEKL. Trimming cost V 1 base and J 2 bases, with 5 bases left between them. The CDR3 coding sequence is TGCGCCAGCAGCCAAGCTCTACAAGAGACCCAGTACTTC. Its translation is CASSQALQETQYF.

The chain uses TRBV5-5 and TRBJ2-3, with 10 bases identical to TRBD2. This CDR3 region has 18 residues. Losses at the gene ends were 3 bases for V and 7 bases for J; bases not matched to a gene: 17. Germline CDR1 reads SGHKS; CDR2 reads YYEKEE (reference sequence). As DNA, the CDR3 is TGTGCCAGCAGCTATTTGTGGGGTCTAGCGGGGGTTGAGAATACGCAGTATTTT. Its translation: CASSYLWGLAGVENTQYF.

The chain uses TRBV7-9 and TRBJ2-7, with 10 bases identical to TRBD1. The V gene's germline CDR1 is SEHNR and CDR2 FQNEAQ (reference sequence). J lost 3 bases, V lost 4 bases, and 12 bases had no gene match. The CDR3 has 17 amino acids. DNA of the CDR3: TGTGCCAGCAGCTCTCCAATAGCCGGGACAGGGGACTACGAGCAGTACTTC. It is translated as CASSSPIAGTGDYEQYF.

CDR3 sequence reads: CASSEGGQPQHF. The CDR3 DNA reads TGCGCCAGCAGTGAAGGAGGTCAGCCCCAGCATTTT. This chain joins TRBV10-2 and TRBJ1-5; D gene ambiguous. The V end lost 3 bases, the J end lost 6 bases, and 6 bases lay between the germline ends. Germline V gene sequence: CDR1 WSHSY, CDR2 SAAADI. The CDR3 is made up of 12 amino acids.

The chain combines TRBV7-9 with TRBJ1-5; maybe TRBD1 (5 bases). Per the germline V gene, CDR1 is SEHNR and CDR2 is FQNEAQ (reference sequence). There are 13 residues in the CDR3. The V end lost 2 bases, the J end lost 7 bases, and 9 bases lay between the germline ends. The CDR3 here is CASSLQGSQPQHF. The CDR3 coding sequence is TGTGCCAGCAGCTTACAGGGTTCCCAGCCCCAGCATTTT.

This chain connects TRBV25-1 to TRBJ1-4, with 8 bases aligning to TRBD1. V lost 3 bases and J lost 7; bases outside the gene matches: 7. CDR3 size: 15 residues. The germline V gene has CDR1 MGHDK and CDR2 SYGVNS. CDR3 amino acids: CASSETQGAGEKLFF. The CDR3 region has the DNA TGTGCCAGCAGTGAGACGCAGGGGGCGGGTGAAAAACTGTTTTTT.

V is TRBV5-4 and J is TRBJ2-2; 9 nucleotides agree with TRBD1. This CDR3 has 14 amino acids. Germline CDR1 and CDR2: SGHNT and YYREEE (reference sequence). J gave up 6 bases and V 0 bases, and 0 bases lay outside the gene matches. DNA for the CDR3: TGTGCCAGCAGCTTGGGACAGGGGGCCGGGGAGCTGTTTTTT. Protein: CASSLGQGAGELFF.

The rearrangement joins TRBV7-2 to TRBJ2-3, with 11 bases that match TRBD2. The V gene's germline CDR1 is SGHTA and CDR2 FQGNSA. The CDR3 runs to 18 residues. Unmatched junction bases numbered 7, after V lost 0 bases and J lost 2 bases. The CDR3 DNA reads as TGTGCCAGCAGCTTAGCGGTAGCGGGGGGGCTCACCACAGATACGCAGTATTTT. Amino acid sequence: CASSLAVAGGLTTDTQYF.

The rearrangement links TRBV30 to TRBJ2-6; D call uncertain. Trimming took off 2 bases at V and 4 bases at J, with 12 bases between the two ends. The CDR3 is 15 residues long. CDR1 is GTSNPN and CDR2 is SVGIG in the germline V gene (reference sequence). CDR3 sequence (DNA): TGTGCCTGGAGTCGAGACTCCTTCGGGGCCAACGTCCTGACTTTC. Protein sequence: CAWSRDSFGANVLTF.

The J gene is TRBJ1-1, the V gene TRBV7-2; possible D gene TRBD1, 6 bases. Germline CDR1 SGHTA, CDR2 FQGNSA. The V end was cut by 5 bases, the J end by 1 base, with 11 bases between. CDR3 length: 14 residues. CDR3 nucleotide sequence: TGTGCCAGCAGCCTCACGACAGGGAACACTGAAGCTTTCTTT. It is translated as CASSLTTGNTEAFF.

V is TRBV25-1 and J is TRBJ2-6; D not certain. Trimming pared 5 bases from V and 0 bases from J, leaving 8 bases between. The CDR3 covers 15 residues. Germline V gene data show CDR1 as MGHDK and CDR2 as SYGVNS. CDR3 sequence reads: CASSTQISGANVLTF. In DNA, the CDR3 is TGTGCCAGCAGTACACAGATCTCTGGGGCCAACGTCCTGACTTTC.

The V and J genes are TRBV13 and TRBJ2-5; tentatively, D is TRBD1 (6 bases). Germline V gene lookup returns CDR1 PRHDT and CDR2 FYEKMQ (reference sequence). V lost 5 bases and J 5 bases, leaving 15 bases between the germline ends. This CDR3 region has 14 residues. The CDR3, as DNA: TGTGCCAGCAGCCCAACGACAGGTCGGGAGACCCAGTACTTC. Amino acids: CASSPTTGRETQYF.

The chain carries TRBV11-2 and TRBJ2-6; TRBD2 matches 15 bases. Germline values: CDR1 SGHAT, CDR2 FQNNGV. The CDR3 is 19 residues long. Germline trimming cut 6 bases from V and 4 bases from J; bases unmatched to any gene: 10. The CDR3 region has the DNA TGTGCCAGCAGTAGGGGACTAGCGGGGGGCCCGCCCGGGGCCAACGTCCTGACTTTC. As protein: CASSRGLAGGPPGANVLTF.

This clone was counted only a few times. The gene calls are TRBV7-2 and TRBJ2-7; 9 positions agree with TRBD2. The germline V gene encodes CDR1 SGHTA and CDR2 FQGNSA. The CDR3 has 14 residues. V shed 7 bases and J 4 bases; nucleotides not matched to a gene: 8. The chain's CDR3 is CASTLDLAGYEQYF. The CDR3 DNA reads TGTGCCAGCACCCTAGACCTAGCGGGGTACGAGCAGTACTTC. Looking up the rest from reference TRBV7-2 and TRBJ2-7 gives the full variable domain: GAGVSQSPSNKVTEKGKDVELRCDPISGHTALYWYRQSLGQGLEFLIYFQGNSAPDKSGLPSDRFSAERTGGSVSTLTIQRTQQEDSAVYLCASTLDLAGYEQYFGPGTRLTVT.

The J gene is TRBJ2-1, the V gene TRBV6-5, with TRBD2 identical over 7 bases. The germline V gene has CDR1 MNHEY and CDR2 SVGAGI. The V and J ends lost 6 bases and 8 bases, in that order; junction bases with no gene match: 13. The CDR3 is 15 residues long. The CDR3 DNA reads TGTGCCAGCAGCGGCTTGGGACTAACCCTGGATGAGCAGTTCTTC. It specifies CASSGLGLTLDEQFF.

The chain employs TRBV13 and TRBJ2-1; no reliable D call. The V end was cut by 1 base, the J end by 8 bases, with 6 bases between. The CDR3 length is 12 residues. Per germline, CDR1 PRHDT and CDR2 FYEKMQ (reference sequence). In DNA form, the CDR3 reads TGTGCCAGCAGCTTAGCCGGAGATGAGCAGTTCTTC. This codes for CASSLAGDEQFF.

The V call is TRBV29-1, the J call TRBJ1-1, with 8 bases matching TRBD1. The junction had 5 bases not matched to a gene; V was cut back by 4 bases and J by 7 bases. Per the germline V gene, CDR1 is SQVTM and CDR2 is ANQGSEA. This CDR3 spans 12 amino acids. The CDR3 here is CSVAAGGGEAFF. CDR3 in DNA: TGCAGCGTTGCCGCAGGGGGCGGTGAAGCTTTCTTT. Drawing the rest from reference TRBV29-1 and TRBJ1-1, the complete variable domain is SAVISQKPSRDICQRGTSLTIQCQVDSQVTMMFWYRQQPGQSLTLIATANQGSEATYESGFVIDKFPISRPNLTFSTLTVSNMSPEDSSIYLCSVAAGGGEAFFGQGTRLTVV.

The chain recombines TRBV13 with TRBJ2-7, with 8 bases that match TRBD2. The junction had 7 bases not matched to a gene; V was cut back by 2 bases and J by 7 bases. The CDR3 runs to 14 residues. CDR1 and CDR2 (germline): PRHDT, FYEKMQ (reference sequence). The CDR3 nucleotides are TGTGCCAGCAGCTTACGTAGTGGGACTAGTGAGCAGTACTTC. Protein product: CASSLRSGTSEQYF.

J is TRBJ2-5 and V is TRBV3-1 (or the pseudogene TRBV3-2); no clear D. V shed 0 bases and J shed 8 bases, with 7 bases lying between them. The CDR3 is 12 residues long. Germline V gives CDR1 LGHDT, CDR2 YNNKEL (reference sequence). DNA of the CDR3: TGTGCCAGCAGCCAAGACCCCCAAACCCAGTACTTC. Encoded protein: CASSQDPQTQYF.

This clone was picked up a small number of times. The J gene is TRBJ1-1, the V gene TRBV5-1; possible D gene TRBD1, 6 bases. Germline values: CDR1 SGHRS, CDR2 YFSETQ. The CDR3 is 15 amino acids. The V and J ends lost 1 base and 3 bases respectively, with 13 bases between them. The CDR3 here is CASSLTGIGYTEAFF. CDR3 bases: TGCGCCAGCAGCTTGACAGGGATTGGGTACACTGAAGCTTTCTTT.

The chain couples TRBV18 to TRBJ2-1; D might be TRBD2 (10 bases). This CDR3 has 21 amino acids. The germline V gene has CDR1 KGHSH and CDR2 LQKENI. V shed 6 bases and J shed 1 base, with 31 bases lying between them. CDR3 sequence reads: CASSLTSRTGASGSSYNEQFF. CDR3 bases: TGTGCCAGCTCCCTAACCTCCAGGACAGGGGCTAGCGGGAGTTCCTACAATGAGCAGTTCTTC.

The gene calls are TRBV7-3 and TRBJ2-7; D possibly corresponds to TRBD2 (5 bases). Trimming stripped 3 bases from V and 4 bases from J, with 22 bases between. CDR1 SGHTA and CDR2 FQGTGA come from the germline V gene. CDR3 length equals 17 residues. The CDR3 DNA is TGTGCCAGCAGCTTCATCCTTAGACGGCCACGGGGATACGAGCAGTACTTC. Amino acid sequence: CASSFILRRPRGYEQYF.